The TCR beta chain under discussion was sequenced for a study of cytomegalovirus exposure and HLA in healthy donors. Study information: The approximately 130 validation repertoires were reported in a later analysis to have been generated on the same platform as the roughly 720 first-cohort repertoires. Findings and caveats of the study: There were a few CMV-associated chains whose specificity for CMV antigens was confirmed in vitro. For most TCR sequences rarity was the rule, although some public TCRs occurred in many donors. Cytomegalovirus-associated status was assigned to 150 or so TCR beta chains.

Germline CDR1 is SGHRS and CDR2 is YFSETQ. After removal of 2 bases from V and 2 bases from J, the junction contained 4 bases not matched to a gene. CDR3 length: 15 residues. The sample holds one count of this clone. No antigen is known for it. Profiled with immunoSEQ multiplex PCR; TCRdb holds only in-frame clones, not every one. In the table there are 70,000 to 85,000 clones, about 93% of which are singletons. The chain combines TRBV5-1 with TRBJ2-7, with TRBD1 matching 10 bases. Material for sequencing was PBMCs. The receptor's source is a woman under 30 in good health and CMV-seropositive. The CDR3 loop is CASSFGQGGPYEQYF. CDR3 bases: TGCGCCAGCAGCTTCGGACAGGGGGGCCCCTACGAGCAGTACTTC.